The 20 T cell receptor beta chains presented below share a single source sample, sequenced in a study of blood T cell repertoires in COVID-19. Method: immunoSEQ multiplex PCR; TCRdb's copy keeps in-frame clones and lacks some. Here the sample spans 140,000 or so clones, 75% to 85% being singletons. Sequences were obtained from peripheral blood. These receptors all stem from a man between 60 and 70 years old with active or convalescent COVID-19.

V is TRBV6-2 or TRBV6-3 and J is TRBJ1-1; maybe TRBD1 (6 bases). CDR1 is MNHEY, CDR2 SVGEGT, per germline. The CDR3 consists of 19 residues. V was clipped by 2 bases and J by 5 bases, with 27 bases between them. In DNA, the CDR3 is TGTGCCAGCAGTTACCCTGAAAGCGGACAGTTCGGGACCCGGACTGAAGCTTTCTTT. It specifies CASSYPESGQFGTRTEAFF.

The chain employs TRBV30 and TRBJ1-1; D may be TRBD1 (5 bases). This CDR3 contains 12 residues. Germline lookup yields CDR1 GTSNPN and CDR2 SVGIG (reference sequence). Trimming cost V 2 bases and J 8 bases, with 12 bases left between them. In DNA form, the CDR3 reads TGTGCCTGGAGTCGCACAGGCGAGGAAGCTTTCTTT. Translated, it gives CAWSRTGEEAFF.

Here the CDR3 reads CASGFSPSDRALYYGYTF. The CDR3 coding sequence is TGTGCTAGTGGTTTTTCCCCTTCTGACAGGGCCCTTTACTATGGCTACACCTTC. The gene calls are TRBV12-5 and TRBJ1-2; 7 bases are shared with TRBD1. The CDR3 runs to 18 residues. Germline V gene data show CDR1 as LGHNT and CDR2 as FRNRAP. V lost 3 bases and J lost 3; bases outside the gene matches: 16.

The CDR3 here is CASSQAGGRRDNQPQHF. CDR3 DNA: TGTGCCAGCAGCCAAGCGGGGGGAAGAAGGGACAATCAGCCCCAGCATTTT. This chain links TRBV4-2 with TRBJ1-5; weak D call: TRBD1 (5 bases). This CDR3 has 17 amino acids. From germline, CDR1 is LGHNA and CDR2 YNFKEQ. V was shortened by 1 base and J by 3 bases, with 16 bases between the two germline ends.

The V call is TRBV7-6, the J call TRBJ1-5; perhaps TRBD1 as D (6 bases). This CDR3 has 15 residues. Germline V lookup: CDR1 SGHVS, CDR2 FNYEAQ. Deletions cut 1 base from V and 4 bases from J, with 11 bases between. CDR3 sequence: CASSLDAGVNQPQHF. The DNA for the CDR3 is TGTGCCAGCAGCTTAGACGCAGGGGTAAATCAGCCCCAGCATTTT.

This rearrangement joins TRBV19 to TRBJ1-1, with 8 bases aligning to TRBD1. Losses at the gene ends were 8 bases for V and 4 bases for J; bases not matched to a gene: 12. The CDR3 runs 15 residues. Germline V CDR1 and CDR2: LNHDA, SQIVND (reference sequence). CDR3 DNA sequence: TGTGCCAGTCGACTTCCGGACAGGGCAAGCACTGAAGCTTTCTTT. Encoded protein: CASRLPDRASTEAFF.

The genes are TRBV11-3 and TRBJ1-6; D ambiguous. The V gene's germline CDR1 is SGHNT and CDR2 YENEEA. V was clipped by 3 bases and J by 8 bases, with 5 bases between them. The CDR3 sequence is 12 residues long. The CDR3 here is CASSFPDSPLHF. CDR3 coding DNA: TGTGCCAGCAGCTTCCCCGATTCACCCCTCCACTTT.

The genes are TRBV6-2 or TRBV6-3 and TRBJ1-1; 10 bases fit TRBD1. Germline-derived CDR1 and CDR2 are MNHEY and SVGEGT. CDR3 length: 15 residues. The trim removed 6 bases at V and 5 bases at J, leaving 9 bases unmatched. This chain's CDR3 is CASSPGQGGTTEAFF. CDR3 nucleotide sequence: TGTGCCAGCAGCCCTGGACAGGGGGGAACAACTGAAGCTTTCTTT.

This rearrangement joins TRBV3-1 (or the pseudogene TRBV3-2) to TRBJ1-3, with a weak D call TRBD1 (6 bases). Germline CDR1 reads LGHDT; CDR2 reads YNNKEL (reference sequence). The CDR3 contains 22 residues. V lost 3 bases and J 2 bases, leaving 32 bases between the germline ends. In DNA form, the CDR3 reads TGTGCCAGCAGCCATCCAGGCGAGGGACAAATAAACTTAAAGGTCGCTGGAAACACCATATATTTT. It codes for CASSHPGEGQINLKVAGNTIYF.

The V call is TRBV5-6, the J call TRBJ2-7; 13 bases map to TRBD2. With V trimmed by 2 bases and J by 3 bases, 2 bases remained unmatched. This CDR3 comprises 15 residues. Germline assignment: CDR1 SGHDT and CDR2 YYEEEE. The DNA for the CDR3 is TGTGCCAGCAGCTTTGGACTAGCGGGAGTCTACGAGCAGTACGTC. Protein product: CASSFGLAGVYEQYV.

The V gene is TRBV28, the J gene TRBJ2-2; D is undetermined. This CDR3 region has 13 residues. Trimming removed 1 base at V and 3 bases at J, with 3 bases between. Germline V CDR1 and CDR2: MDHEN, SYDVKM. CDR3 protein: CASSLSYTGELFF. The CDR3 DNA reads as TGTGCCAGCAGTTTATCTTACACCGGGGAGCTGTTTTTT.

The gene calls are TRBV28 and TRBJ1-2, with D unclear. Trimming shortened V by 2 bases and J by 7 bases, and 8 bases separated the two germline ends. CDR1 and CDR2 (germline): MDHEN, SYDVKM. This CDR3 is 12 amino acids long. CDR3 protein: CASSLVAAGYTF. For the CDR3, the DNA is TGTGCCAGCAGTTTAGTAGCTGCTGGCTACACCTTC.

The genes are TRBV28 and TRBJ1-5; D remains ambiguous. From germline, CDR1 is MDHEN and CDR2 SYDVKM. This CDR3 is built from 16 residues. Trimming left V 7 bases short and J 0 bases short, with 16 bases between. The chain's CDR3 is CASNVTPVYSNQPQHF. The CDR3 nucleotides are TGTGCCAGCAATGTGACTCCCGTGTATAGCAATCAGCCCCAGCATTTT.

The V gene is TRBV18, the J gene TRBJ1-6; 8 bases map to TRBD1. The CDR3 covers 15 residues. With 3 bases clipped from V and 6 bases from J, the junction kept 4 bases outside the gene matches. Per germline, CDR1 KGHSH and CDR2 LQKENI. The CDR3 DNA reads as TGTGCCAGCTCACCTAGGGGACAGGTTAATTCACCCCTCCACTTT. Amino acids: CASSPRGQVNSPLHF. Drawing the rest from reference TRBV18 and TRBJ1-6, the complete variable domain is NAGVMQNPRHLVRRRGQEARLRCSPMKGHSHVYWYRQLPEEGLKFMVYLQKENIIDESGMPKERFSAEFPKEGPSILRIQQVVRGDSAAYFCASSPRGQVNSPLHFGNGTRLTVT.

This clone occurred once. The rearrangement uses TRBV19 and TRBJ2-7; D may be TRBD1 (5 bases). The V end lost 3 bases, the J end lost 4 bases, and 16 bases lay between the germline ends. The germline CDR1 and CDR2 sequences are LNHDA and SQIVND (reference sequence). The CDR3 is 15 amino acids. The CDR3 reads CASSMGPQLGYEQYF. Here the CDR3 DNA reads TGTGCCAGTAGTATGGGGCCTCAGCTGGGTTACGAGCAGTACTTC.

This rearrangement joins TRBV7-2 to TRBJ1-5, with 7 bases that match TRBD1. The CDR3 runs 14 residues. CDR1 SGHTA and CDR2 FQGNSA come from the germline V gene. V trimming: 8 bases; J trimming: 2 bases; junction bases outside the gene matches: 6. In DNA, the CDR3 is TGTGCCAGCGGAAGAGGGACAGGCAATCAGCCCCAGCATTTT. Translating gives CASGRGTGNQPQHF.

This sequence joins TRBV9 and TRBJ1-2; the D gene is possibly TRBD1 (5 bases). The CDR3 is 16 residues long. Per the germline V gene, CDR1 is SGDLS and CDR2 is YYNGEE. The V end was cut by 2 bases, the J end by 1 base, with 15 bases between. In DNA form, the CDR3 reads TGTGCCAGCAGCGTCCTGCCTGGACAAAGTAACTATGGCTACACCTTC. Protein: CASSVLPGQSNYGYTF.

This chain uses TRBV19 with TRBJ2-5, with a weak D call TRBD1 (6 bases). Per the germline V gene, CDR1 is LNHDA and CDR2 is SQIVND (reference sequence). The V and J ends lost 3 bases and 4 bases respectively, with 9 bases between them. The CDR3 runs 13 residues. CDR3 protein: CASSIGTRETQYF. The CDR3 DNA reads TGTGCCAGTAGTATTGGGACAAGAGAGACCCAGTACTTC.

The rearrangement joins TRBV11-2 to TRBJ1-2, with TRBD1 identical over 7 bases. The germline V gene has CDR1 SGHAT and CDR2 FQNNGV. The CDR3 covers 14 residues. The trim removed 1 base at V and 6 bases at J, leaving 5 bases unmatched. As DNA, the CDR3 is TGTGCCAGCAGCTTAGGGAGGGGGCTGAATGGCTACACCTTC. Amino acid sequence: CASSLGRGLNGYTF.

The rearrangement joins TRBV9 to TRBJ1-1; 7 bases match TRBD1. Per the germline V gene, CDR1 is SGDLS and CDR2 is YYNGEE. Trimming took 7 bases from V and 1 from J; bases not matched to a gene: 4. The CDR3 extends over 13 amino acids. CDR3 sequence: CASGTDTNTEAFF. The CDR3, as DNA: TGTGCCAGCGGGACAGACACGAACACTGAAGCTTTCTTT.